This entry is about one T cell receptor (beta chain). This record comes from a study of blood T cell repertoires in COVID-19. Study at large: Acute and convalescent COVID-19 samples came from the United States, Italy and Spain. Sources were T cells, B-cell-depleted T cells, or PBMCs; the material itself was cDNA or gDNA.

Authors' processing steps: Reference gene primer amplification in the assay estimated nucleated cell counts. Only in-frame clones appear in the TCRdb table, and some are missing; sequencing was by immunoSEQ multiplex PCR. V and J calls and clone size are as listed in that table; D and trimming were resolved from the DNA. This sample has about 480,000 clones, with approximately 92% found just once. It was during active infection that Seattle patients were enrolled and then longitudinally followed. The germline CDR1 and CDR2 sequences are KGHSH and LQKENI. The CDR3 has 16 amino acids. V shed 2 bases, J shed 5 bases, and the junction held 8 bases outside the gene matches.

The sample taken for sequencing was peripheral blood. This chain joins TRBV18 and TRBJ2-7; 11 nucleotides line up with TRBD1. This receptor was identified in a man between 18 and 29 years old with COVID-19, enrolled during active disease. The CDR3 sequence is CASSPIGTGGVDEQYF. In DNA form, the CDR3 reads TGTGCCAGCTCACCAATTGGGACAGGGGGTGTGGACGAGCAGTACTTC.